This T cell receptor (beta chain) derives from a study of T-cell memory formation after mild COVID-19. For the study at large: Largely donor-specific TCR clusters were found.

The CDR3 extends over 15 amino acids. V was shortened by 4 bases and J by 1 base, with 10 bases between the two germline ends. CDR1 and CDR2 from the germline V gene are MGHDK and SYGVNS. As concerns this clonotype: Its antigen remains unidentified.

Notes on the study in general: Clones that contracted from day 15 to 85 were balanced CD4/CD8, while later expanders leaned CD4+. Mainly CM and EM harbored the contracting CD4+ clones; mainly EMRA harbored the CD8+ ones.

TCRdb re-called the 5' RACE reads with MiXCR, one entry per CDR3 protein. The sample holds a few hundred thousand distinct CDR3 sequences, under 25% seen once. Sequenced input: PBMCs or a T cell subset sorted from them (not recorded which). This receptor was obtained from a man younger than 30 who had mild COVID-19 (a few samples of this study predate the infection). Cell type and time point are not known. This chain links TRBV25-1 with TRBJ2-2; D gene ambiguous. CDR3 coding DNA: TGTGCCAGCAGTGGGTCAGATAGGAACACCGGGGAGCTGTTTTTT. It yields the protein CASSGSDRNTGELFF.